Shown below are 5 T cell receptor beta chains from a single sample sequenced in a study of T-cell memory formation after mild COVID-19. TCRdb re-called the 5' RACE reads through MiXCR, storing one row per CDR3 protein. The sample consists of a few hundred thousand distinct CDR3 sequences, 13% to 15% of them appearing once. Sequences were obtained from PBMCs or a T cell subset sorted from them (not recorded which). All receptors derive from a man aged 18 to 30 who had mild COVID-19 (a few samples of this study predate the infection). Cell type and time point are not known.

This clonotype was recorded a few times. The chain combines TRBV20-1 with TRBJ2-4; D assignment may be TRBD1 or TRBD2 (5 bases each). V dropped 6 bases and J dropped 0 bases, with 21 bases sitting between them. The CDR3 covers 17 residues. The germline V gene encodes CDR1 DFQATT and CDR2 SNEGSKA (reference sequence). CDR3 sequence: CSALAAAGHLAKNIQYF. In nucleotides, the CDR3 is TGCAGTGCCCTAGCCGCGGCAGGGCATCTAGCCAAAAACATTCAGTACTTC.

The V call is TRBV4-3, the J call TRBJ1-1; D ambiguous. V shed 1 base and J shed 2 bases, with 8 bases lying between them. Germline loops: CDR1 LGHNA, CDR2 YSLEER. The CDR3 consists of 14 residues. The CDR3 spells CASSQGFSNTEAFF. The CDR3 nucleotides are TGCGCCAGCAGCCAAGGGTTCAGCAACACTGAAGCTTTCTTT.

This clonotype is medium-sized by share. V gene TRBV13 combines with J gene TRBJ2-1; D is undetermined. The ends were cut back, 5 bases at V and 7 bases at J, with 9 bases in the middle. The CDR3 consists of 12 residues. CDR1 is PRHDT and CDR2 is FYEKMQ in the germline V gene (reference sequence). CDR3 nucleotides: TGTGCCAGCAGCGCATTGGGAAATGAGCAGTTCTTC. Protein sequence: CASSALGNEQFF.

Many counts were recorded for this clonotype. The gene calls are TRBV7-9 and TRBJ2-2; D remains ambiguous. CDR1 SEHNR and CDR2 FQNEAQ come from the germline V gene (reference sequence). Deletions cut 1 base from V and 5 bases from J, with 2 bases between. The CDR3 is 12 residues long. CDR3 bases: TGTGCCAGCAGCTTAGAGACCGGGGAGCTGTTTTTT. Its translation: CASSLETGELFF.

This clonotype was detected ten times or more. The chain uses TRBV5-1 and TRBJ1-2; weak D call: TRBD1 (6 bases). The V and J ends lost 4 bases and 5 bases respectively, with 9 bases between them. The germline V gene encodes CDR1 SGHRS and CDR2 YFSETQ. The CDR3 has 12 residues. DNA of the CDR3: TGCGCCAGCAGCGAGGACAGTTATGGCTACACCTTC. Its translation is CASSEDSYGYTF.